This is a list of T cell receptor beta chains from one sample in a study of post-analysis software for immune sequencing data. TCRdb recomputed calls from the PCR reads with MiXCR, one row per CDR3 protein. The top ten hold 4.6% of the sample, which has under 900,000 distinct CDR3 sequences, 53% seen once. The sequenced sample was blood. The origin of the receptors is a girl between 5 and 17 years old with multiple sclerosis. Each CDR3 is given with its conserved first and last residue. The order of the fields is V gene, J gene, D gene, clone size, CDR3 protein, CDR3 DNA. A D gene is named only where the DNA matches it firmly. Size values are once, few and many counts, or a class for expanded clones, and some rows have none.

>TRBV20-1|TRBJ2-5|TRBD2|.
CSARGPTSGRRETQYF
TGCAGTGCTAGAGGTCCTACTAGCGGGAGGCGGGAGACCCAGTACTTC
>TRBV20-1|TRBJ2-1|TRBD2|few
CSARGSGSSDEQFF
TGCAGTGCTAGAGGCAGCGGGAGCTCCGATGAGCAGTTCTTC
>TRBV9|TRBJ2-2|TRBD2|few
CASSVGTSGRSTGELFF
TGTGCCAGCAGCGTAGGTACTAGCGGGAGGAGCACCGGGGAGCTGTTTTTT
>TRBV5-1|TRBJ2-6|.|few
CASSLYSLSSGANVLTF
TGCGCCAGCAGCTTGTACAGCCTGAGCTCTGGGGCCAACGTCCTGACTTTC
>TRBV29-1|TRBJ2-5|.|few
CSVARLYQETQYF
TGCAGCGTCGCCCGATTATACCAAGAGACCCAGTACTTC
>TRBV9|TRBJ2-7|TRBD2|.
CASSVTLAGGNAQYF
TGTGCCAGCAGCGTAACATTAGCGGGGGGTAATGCGCAGTACTTC
>TRBV18|TRBJ1-2|.|.
CASSPDGSYGYTF
TGTGCCAGCTCACCGGACGGATCCTATGGCTACACCTTC
>TRBV9|TRBJ2-7|.|few
CASSVRGLGEQYF
TGTGCCAGCAGCGTACGTGGGCTAGGCGAGCAGTACTTC
>TRBV6-5|TRBJ2-7|.|few
CASNSQYNYEQYF
TGTGCCAGCAATAGCCAATATAACTACGAGCAGTACTTC
>TRBV5-1|TRBJ2-5|.|.
CASSLGSGPAYEQYF
TGCGCCAGCAGCTTGGGCTCCGGCCCAGCCTACGAGCAGTATTTC
>TRBV12-3/TRBV12-4|TRBJ2-1|.|.
CASSLGGARYNEQFF
TGTGCCAGCAGTTTAGGGGGGGCCCGGTACAATGAGCAGTTCTTC
>TRBV4-1|TRBJ1-2|.|.
CASSPQGIGNYGYTF
TGCGCCAGCAGTCCGCAGGGCATAGGAAACTATGGCTACACCTTC
>TRBV3-1|TRBJ1-2|.|.
CASSQVLNYGYTF
TGTGCCAGCAGCCAAGTCCTTAACTATGGCTACACCTTC
>TRBV27|TRBJ2-7|.|many
CASSLSPGAYEQYF
TGTGCCAGCAGTTTATCCCCAGGGGCCTACGAGCAGTACTTC
>TRBV29-1|TRBJ2-7|.|.
CSAEEAYEQYF
TGCAGCGCCGAGGAGGCCTACGAGCAGTACTTC
>TRBV5-5|TRBJ1-4|.|.
CASSLAGARGNEKLFF
TGTGCCAGCAGCTTGGCGGGGGCGCGGGGCAATGAAAAACTGTTTTTT
>TRBV20-1|TRBJ2-1|TRBD2|.
CSPKGTDSGRARNEQFF
TGCAGCCCCAAAGGGACTGATAGCGGGAGGGCCAGGAATGAGCAGTTCTTC
>TRBV15|TRBJ2-2|TRBD2|.
CATSSAGGVVTGELFF
TGTGCCACCAGCAGTGCGGGAGGTGTCGTCACCGGGGAGCTGTTTTTT
>TRBV27|TRBJ2-1|.|.
CASSAKTGTQGSYNEQFF
TGTGCCAGCAGTGCGAAAACCGGGACCCAAGGCTCTTACAATGAGCAGTTCTTC
>TRBV3-1|TRBJ1-2|.|.
CASSQGESIHYTF
TGTGCCAGCAGCCAGGGGGAGTCAATCCACTACACCTTC
>TRBV10-3|TRBJ1-2|TRBD1|.
CAISRQGTGYGYTF
TGTGCCATCAGTAGACAGGGGACAGGCTATGGCTACACCTTC
>TRBV29-1|TRBJ2-7|TRBD1|.
CSGYRGGEQYF
TGCAGCGGATACAGGGGCGGAGAGCAGTACTTC
>TRBV20-1|TRBJ2-7|TRBD1|.
CSARADRAYSYEQYF
TGCAGTGCTAGAGCGGACAGGGCCTACTCCTACGAGCAGTACTTC
>TRBV5-6|TRBJ1-2|.|.
CASSPEGGMGYGYTF
TGTGCCAGCAGCCCGGAGGGGGGCATGGGTTATGGCTACACCTTC
>TRBV20-1|TRBJ2-1|TRBD1|.
CSARRQGAVEGEQFF
TGCAGTGCTAGGAGACAGGGGGCGGTCGAGGGTGAGCAGTTCTTC
>TRBV3-1|TRBJ2-4|.|.
CASSQHGTVEGIQYF
TGTGCCAGCAGCCAACACGGGACCGTAGAGGGCATTCAGTACTTC
>TRBV6-1|TRBJ2-4|.|.
CASSGGQSNIQYF
TGTGCCAGCAGTGGAGGACAGAGTAACATTCAGTACTTC
>TRBV5-4|TRBJ2-1|TRBD1|once
CASSLEVTGGDEQFF
TGTGCCAGCAGCTTGGAGGTGACAGGGGGCGATGAGCAGTTCTTC
>TRBV5-1|TRBJ2-7|TRBD1|few
CASSPDREGEQYF
TGCGCCAGCAGTCCCGACAGGGAAGGCGAGCAGTACTTC
>TRBV7-9|TRBJ2-7|.|.
CASGRGGFPTSEQYF
TGTGCCAGCGGAAGGGGGGGATTCCCCACTTCCGAGCAGTACTTC
>TRBV20-1|TRBJ2-1|.|few
CSAWTPGSPYEQFF
TGCAGTGCTTGGACCCCCGGGAGTCCTTATGAGCAGTTCTTC
>TRBV7-9|TRBJ1-4|.|.
CASRSQDLEKLFF
TGTGCCAGCAGGAGCCAGGACTTAGAAAAACTGTTTTTT
>TRBV29-1|TRBJ2-3|.|.
CSVDKSTDTQYF
TGCAGCGTTGATAAGAGCACAGATACGCAGTATTTT
>TRBV20-1|TRBJ2-1|TRBD2|.
CSARDLGGGAYNEQFF
TGCAGTGCTAGAGATCTTGGCGGGGGGGCATACAATGAGCAGTTCTTC
>TRBV3-1|TRBJ2-3|TRBD1|.
CASSPRPDRGFRDTQYF
TGTGCCAGCAGCCCACGTCCCGACAGGGGATTCAGGGATACGCAGTATTTT
>TRBV20-1|TRBJ2-7|.|.
CSARPAEQPYEQYF
TGCAGTGCTAGACCCGCCGAGCAACCCTACGAGCAGTACTTC
>TRBV6-5|TRBJ1-5|.|few
CASSYQGNQPQHF
TGTGCCAGCAGTTACCAGGGCAATCAGCCCCAGCATTTT
>TRBV7-4|TRBJ2-6|.|.
CASSLGPLGANVRTF
TGTGCCAGCAGCTTAGGTCCCCTTGGGGCCAACGTCCGGACTTTC